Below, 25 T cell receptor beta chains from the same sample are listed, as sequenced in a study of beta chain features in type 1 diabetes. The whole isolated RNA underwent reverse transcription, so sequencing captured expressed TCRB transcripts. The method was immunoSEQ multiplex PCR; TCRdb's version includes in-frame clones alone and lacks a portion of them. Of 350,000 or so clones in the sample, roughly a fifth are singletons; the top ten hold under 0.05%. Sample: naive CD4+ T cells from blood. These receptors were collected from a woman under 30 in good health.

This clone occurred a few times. The chain's CDR3 is CASSPQGTSGTYEQYF. CDR3 DNA sequence: TGTGCCAGCTCACCACAGGGGACTAGCGGTACCTACGAGCAGTACTTC. The genes are TRBV18 and TRBJ2-7; 11 positions agree with TRBD2. The CDR3 runs to 16 residues. Germline CDR1 reads KGHSH; CDR2 reads LQKENI. The V gene end was trimmed by 1 base and the J gene end by 2 bases; junction bases not matched to a gene: 4.

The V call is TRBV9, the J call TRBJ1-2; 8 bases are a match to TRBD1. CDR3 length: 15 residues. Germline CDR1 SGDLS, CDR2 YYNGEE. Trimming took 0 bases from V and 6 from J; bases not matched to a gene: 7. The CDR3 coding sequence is TGTGCCAGCAGCGTAGGCGACAGGGGAAGGAATGGCTACACCTTC. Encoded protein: CASSVGDRGRNGYTF.

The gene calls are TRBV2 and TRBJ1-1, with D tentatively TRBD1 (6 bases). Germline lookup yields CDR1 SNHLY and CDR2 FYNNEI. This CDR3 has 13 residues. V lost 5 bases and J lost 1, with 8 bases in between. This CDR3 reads CASSIRGNTEAFF. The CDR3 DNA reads TGTGCCAGCAGTATCAGGGGGAACACTGAAGCTTTCTTT.

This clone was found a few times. This CDR3 reads CASSEALGGTQYF. DNA of the CDR3: TGTGCCAGCAGTGAAGCGCTCGGGGGTACGCAGTATTTT. The chain carries TRBV6-1 and TRBJ2-3; TRBD2 is a possible D gene (6 bases). In germline, CDR1 is MNHNS, CDR2 SASEGT. The CDR3 loop spans 13 amino acids. Trimming stripped 0 bases from V and 8 bases from J, with 9 bases between.

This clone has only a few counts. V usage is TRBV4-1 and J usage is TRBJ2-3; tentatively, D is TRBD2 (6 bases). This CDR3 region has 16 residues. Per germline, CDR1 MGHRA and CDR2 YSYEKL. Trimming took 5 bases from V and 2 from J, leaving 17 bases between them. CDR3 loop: CASSDGTSPSTDTQYF. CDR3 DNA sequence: TGCGCCAGCAGCGACGGGACTTCCCCTTCCACAGATACGCAGTATTTT.

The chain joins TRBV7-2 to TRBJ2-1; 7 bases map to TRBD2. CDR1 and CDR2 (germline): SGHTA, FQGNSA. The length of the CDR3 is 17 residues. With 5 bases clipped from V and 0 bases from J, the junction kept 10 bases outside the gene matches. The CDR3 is CASSTYRTSFSYNEQFF. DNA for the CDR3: TGTGCCAGCAGCACCTACCGGACTAGTTTCTCCTACAATGAGCAGTTCTTC.

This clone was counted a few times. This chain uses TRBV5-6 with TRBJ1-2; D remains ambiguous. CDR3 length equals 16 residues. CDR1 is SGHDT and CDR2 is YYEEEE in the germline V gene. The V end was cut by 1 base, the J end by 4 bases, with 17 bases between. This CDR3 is CASSLPPVRWVYGYTF. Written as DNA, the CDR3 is TGTGCCAGCAGCTTGCCCCCCGTGAGGTGGGTCTATGGCTACACCTTC.

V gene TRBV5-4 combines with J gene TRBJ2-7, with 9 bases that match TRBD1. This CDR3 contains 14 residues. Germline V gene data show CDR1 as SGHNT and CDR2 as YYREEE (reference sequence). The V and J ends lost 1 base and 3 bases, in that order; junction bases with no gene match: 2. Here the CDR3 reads CASSLPGQGYEQYF. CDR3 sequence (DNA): TGTGCCAGCAGCTTGCCGGGACAGGGCTACGAGCAGTACTTC. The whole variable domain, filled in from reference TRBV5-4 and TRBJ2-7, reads ETGVTQSPTHLIKTRGQQVTLRCSSQSGHNTVSWYQQALGQGPQFIFQYYREEENGRGNFPPRFSGLQFPNYSSELNVNALELDDSALYLCASSLPGQGYEQYFGPGTRLTVT.

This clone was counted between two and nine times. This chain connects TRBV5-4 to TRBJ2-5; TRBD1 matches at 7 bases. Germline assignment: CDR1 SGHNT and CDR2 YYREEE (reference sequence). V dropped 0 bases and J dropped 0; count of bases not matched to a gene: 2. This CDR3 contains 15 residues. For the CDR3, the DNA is TGTGCCAGCAGCTTGGAGACAGGGAACCAAGAGACCCAGTACTTC. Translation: CASSLETGNQETQYF. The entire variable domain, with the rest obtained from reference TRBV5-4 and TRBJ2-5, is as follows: ETGVTQSPTHLIKTRGQQVTLRCSSQSGHNTVSWYQQALGQGPQFIFQYYREEENGRGNFPPRFSGLQFPNYSSELNVNALELDDSALYLCASSLETGNQETQYFGPGTRLLVL.

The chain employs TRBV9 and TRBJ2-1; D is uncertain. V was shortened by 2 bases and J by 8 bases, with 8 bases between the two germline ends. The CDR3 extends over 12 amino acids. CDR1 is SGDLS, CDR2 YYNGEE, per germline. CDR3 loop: CASSVSLDEQFF. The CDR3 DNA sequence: TGTGCCAGCAGCGTTAGCCTCGATGAGCAGTTCTTC.

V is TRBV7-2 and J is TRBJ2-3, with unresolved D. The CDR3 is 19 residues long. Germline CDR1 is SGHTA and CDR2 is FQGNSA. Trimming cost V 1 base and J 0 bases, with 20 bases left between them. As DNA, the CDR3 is TGTGCCAGCAGCTTAGTTGCAGTACTACACAATTCTAGCACAGATACGCAGTATTTT. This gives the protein CASSLVAVLHNSSTDTQYF. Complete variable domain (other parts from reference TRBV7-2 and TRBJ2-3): GAGVSQSPSNKVTEKGKDVELRCDPISGHTALYWYRQSLGQGLEFLIYFQGNSAPDKSGLPSDRFSAERTGGSVSTLTIQRTQQEDSAVYLCASSLVAVLHNSSTDTQYFGPGTRLTVL.

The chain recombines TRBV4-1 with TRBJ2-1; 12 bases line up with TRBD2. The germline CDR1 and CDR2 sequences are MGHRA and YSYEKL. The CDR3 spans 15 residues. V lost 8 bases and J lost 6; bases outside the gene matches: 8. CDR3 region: CASGTGLAGRNEQFF. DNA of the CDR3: TGCGCCAGCGGCACCGGACTAGCGGGACGCAATGAGCAGTTCTTC.

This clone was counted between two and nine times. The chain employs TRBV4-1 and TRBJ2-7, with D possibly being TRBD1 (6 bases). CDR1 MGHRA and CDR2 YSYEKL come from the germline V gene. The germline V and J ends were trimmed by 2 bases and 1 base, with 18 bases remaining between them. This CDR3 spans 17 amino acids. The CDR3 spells CASSQYGQTPESYEQYF. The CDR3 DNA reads TGCGCCAGCAGCCAATACGGACAGACTCCCGAATCCTACGAGCAGTACTTC.

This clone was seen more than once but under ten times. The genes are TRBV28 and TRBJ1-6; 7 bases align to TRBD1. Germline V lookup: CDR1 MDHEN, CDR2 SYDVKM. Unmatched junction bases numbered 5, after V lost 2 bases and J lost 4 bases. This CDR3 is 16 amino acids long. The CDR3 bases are TGTGCCAGCAGTTTAGGCGGCAGGGGGTATAATTCACCCCTCCACTTT. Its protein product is CASSLGGRGYNSPLHF. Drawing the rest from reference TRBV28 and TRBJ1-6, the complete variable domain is DVKVTQSSRYLVKRTGEKVFLECVQDMDHENMFWYRQDPGLGLRLIYFSYDVKMKEKGDIPEGYSVSREKKERFSLILESASTNQTSMYLCASSLGGRGYNSPLHFGNGTRLTVT.

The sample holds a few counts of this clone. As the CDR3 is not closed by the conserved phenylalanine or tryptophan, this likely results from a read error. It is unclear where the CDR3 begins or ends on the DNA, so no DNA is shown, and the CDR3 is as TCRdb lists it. The CDR3 region is CSARVGSAHFL. This chain joins TRBV20-1 and TRBJ2-3; the tabulated D call, TRBD2, remains unverified against the DNA. Germline lookup yields CDR1 DFQATT and CDR2 SNEGSKA (reference sequence). The CDR3 is 11 residues long, counting both termini.

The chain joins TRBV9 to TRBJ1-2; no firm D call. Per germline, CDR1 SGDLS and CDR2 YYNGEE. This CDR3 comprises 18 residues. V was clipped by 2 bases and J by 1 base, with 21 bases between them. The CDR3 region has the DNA TGTGCCAGCAGCGTCGCGCACAGCCGAAGCTCGCGTAACTATGGCTACACCTTC. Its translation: CASSVAHSRSSRNYGYTF.

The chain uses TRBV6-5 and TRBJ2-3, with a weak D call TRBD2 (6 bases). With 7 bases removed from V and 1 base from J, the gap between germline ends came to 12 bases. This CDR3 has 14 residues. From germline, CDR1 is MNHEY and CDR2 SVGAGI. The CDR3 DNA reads TGTGCCAGCACGCCGGGGACTCGCACAGATACGCAGTATTTT. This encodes CASTPGTRTDTQYF.

The CDR3 DNA sequence: TGTGCCAGCAGCGTTCGAGCGGAGAGTGTGAGTGCTTTCTTT. Protein: CASSVRAESVSAFF. The genes are TRBV7-2 and TRBJ1-1; D is unresolved. Germline V lookup: CDR1 SGHTA, CDR2 FQGNSA. The CDR3 loop spans 14 amino acids. Trimming left V 5 bases short and J 11 bases short, with 21 bases between. The variable domain in full, with the rest retrieved from reference TRBV7-2 and TRBJ1-1, is GAGVSQSPSNKVTEKGKDVELRCDPISGHTALYWYRQSLGQGLEFLIYFQGNSAPDKSGLPSDRFSAERTGGSVSTLTIQRTQQEDSAVYLCASSVRAESVSAFFGQGTRLTVV.

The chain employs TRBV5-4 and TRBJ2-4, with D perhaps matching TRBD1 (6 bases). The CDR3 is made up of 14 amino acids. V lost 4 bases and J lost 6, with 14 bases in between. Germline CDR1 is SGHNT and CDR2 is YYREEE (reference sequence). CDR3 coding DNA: TGTGCCAGCAGCGCGGCAACAGGGTCAAACATTCAGTACTTC. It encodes CASSAATGSNIQYF.

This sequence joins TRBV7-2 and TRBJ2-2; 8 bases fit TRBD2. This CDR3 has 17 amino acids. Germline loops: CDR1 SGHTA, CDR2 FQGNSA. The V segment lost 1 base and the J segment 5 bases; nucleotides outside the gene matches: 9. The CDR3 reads CASSLVLRGGRTGELFF. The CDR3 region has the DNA TGTGCCAGCAGCTTAGTGCTCCGGGGGGGCCGGACCGGGGAGCTGTTTTTT.

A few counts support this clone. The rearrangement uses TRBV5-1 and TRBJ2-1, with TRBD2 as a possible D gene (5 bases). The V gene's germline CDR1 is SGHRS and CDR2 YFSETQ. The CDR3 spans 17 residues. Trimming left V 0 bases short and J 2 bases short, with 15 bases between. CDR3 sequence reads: CASSLASGVIPYNEQFF. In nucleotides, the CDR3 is TGCGCCAGCAGCTTGGCCAGCGGAGTTATCCCCTACAATGAGCAGTTCTTC.

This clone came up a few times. DNA for the CDR3: TGTGCCAGCAGCCTAAGACTAGCGGGAGTGTCTGGGGCCAACGTCCTGACTTTC. Protein product: CASSLRLAGVSGANVLTF. The rearrangement uses TRBV7-9 and TRBJ2-6; 12 nucleotides match TRBD2. Trimming removed 5 bases from V and 1 base from J; junction bases left unmatched: 6. CDR1 is SEHNR, CDR2 FQNEAQ, per germline (reference sequence). This CDR3 region has 18 residues.

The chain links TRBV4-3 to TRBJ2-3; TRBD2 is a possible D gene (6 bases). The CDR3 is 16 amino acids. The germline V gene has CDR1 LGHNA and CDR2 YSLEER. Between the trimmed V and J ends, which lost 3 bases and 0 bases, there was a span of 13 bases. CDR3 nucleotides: TGCGCCAGCAGCCAGGCCTACAGCGGGAGCACAGATACGCAGTATTTT. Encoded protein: CASSQAYSGSTDTQYF.

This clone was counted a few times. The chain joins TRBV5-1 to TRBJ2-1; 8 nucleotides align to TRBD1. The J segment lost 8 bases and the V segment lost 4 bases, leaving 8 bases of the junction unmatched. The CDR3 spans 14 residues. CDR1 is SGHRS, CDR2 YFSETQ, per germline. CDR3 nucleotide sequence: TGCGCCAGCAGCCAAGGACAGGGTGACGATGAGCAGTTCTTC. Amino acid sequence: CASSQGQGDDEQFF.

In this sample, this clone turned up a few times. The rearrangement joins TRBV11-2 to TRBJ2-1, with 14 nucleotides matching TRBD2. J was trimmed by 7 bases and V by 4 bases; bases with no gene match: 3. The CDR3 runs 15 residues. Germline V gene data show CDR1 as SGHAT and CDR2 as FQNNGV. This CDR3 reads CASSSGLAGVNEQFF. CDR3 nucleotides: TGTGCCAGCAGCTCGGGACTAGCGGGAGTAAATGAGCAGTTCTTC.